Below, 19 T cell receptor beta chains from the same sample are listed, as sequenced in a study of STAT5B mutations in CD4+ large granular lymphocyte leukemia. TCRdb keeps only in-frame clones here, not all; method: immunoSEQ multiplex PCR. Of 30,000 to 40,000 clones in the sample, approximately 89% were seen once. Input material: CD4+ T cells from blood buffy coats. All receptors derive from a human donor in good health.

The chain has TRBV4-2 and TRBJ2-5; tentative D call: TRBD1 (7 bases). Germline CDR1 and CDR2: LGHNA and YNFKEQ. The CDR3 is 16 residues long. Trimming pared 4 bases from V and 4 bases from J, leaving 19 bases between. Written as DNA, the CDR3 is TGTGCCAGCAGCCGGGAGGACAGGTTGGGGTCAGAGACCCAGTACTTC. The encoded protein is CASSREDRLGSETQYF.

The CDR3 reads CASSVTGTAAYGYTF. The CDR3 DNA reads as TGTGCCAGCAGCGTGACCGGGACGGCGGCGTATGGCTACACCTTC. The chain is built from TRBV5-8 and TRBJ1-2, with D possibly matching TRBD1 (5 bases). Trimming removed 4 bases from V and 5 bases from J, with 18 bases in between. Germline CDR1 SGHTS, CDR2 YDEGEE. CDR3 length: 15 amino acids.

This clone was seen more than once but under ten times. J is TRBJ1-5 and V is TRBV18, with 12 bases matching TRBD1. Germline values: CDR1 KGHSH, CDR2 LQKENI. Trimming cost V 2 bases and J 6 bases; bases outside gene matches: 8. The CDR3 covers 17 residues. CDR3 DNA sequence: TGTGCCAGCTCACCAGGGTGGGACAGGGGGCTGGGTCAGCCCCAGCATTTT. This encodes CASSPGWDRGLGQPQHF.

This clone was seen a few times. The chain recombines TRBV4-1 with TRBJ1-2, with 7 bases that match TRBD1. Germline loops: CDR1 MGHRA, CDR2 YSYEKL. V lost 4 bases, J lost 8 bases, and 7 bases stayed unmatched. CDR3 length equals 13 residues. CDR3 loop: CASSPRQGGGYTF. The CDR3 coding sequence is TGCGCCAGCAGCCCCAGACAGGGAGGGGGCTACACCTTC.

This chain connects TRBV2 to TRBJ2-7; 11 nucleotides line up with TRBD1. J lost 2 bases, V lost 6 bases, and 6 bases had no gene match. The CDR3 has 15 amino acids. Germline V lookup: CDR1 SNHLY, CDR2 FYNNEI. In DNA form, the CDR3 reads TGTGCCAGCAGCGAGGACAGGGGGCCGACCTACGAGCAGTACTTC. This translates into CASSEDRGPTYEQYF.

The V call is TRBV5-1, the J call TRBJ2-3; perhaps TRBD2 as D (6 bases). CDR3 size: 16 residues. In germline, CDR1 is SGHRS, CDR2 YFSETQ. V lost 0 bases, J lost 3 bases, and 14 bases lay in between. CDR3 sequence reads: CASSLGMAGGTDTQYF. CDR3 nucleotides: TGCGCCAGCAGCTTGGGAATGGCAGGAGGGACAGATACGCAGTATTTT.

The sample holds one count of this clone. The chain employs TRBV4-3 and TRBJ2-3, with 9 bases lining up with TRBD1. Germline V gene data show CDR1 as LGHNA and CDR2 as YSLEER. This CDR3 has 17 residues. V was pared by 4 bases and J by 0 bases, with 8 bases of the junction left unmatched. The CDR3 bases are TGCGCCAGCAGCCGAGGACAGGGGTCGGGAAGCACAGATACGCAGTATTTT. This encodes CASSRGQGSGSTDTQYF.

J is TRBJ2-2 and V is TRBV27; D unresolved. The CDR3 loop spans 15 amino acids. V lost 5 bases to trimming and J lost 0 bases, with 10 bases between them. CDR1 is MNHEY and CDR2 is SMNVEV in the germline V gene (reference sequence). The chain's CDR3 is CASSVRIPNTGELFF. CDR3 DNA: TGTGCCAGCAGTGTCAGGATACCGAACACCGGGGAGCTGTTTTTT.

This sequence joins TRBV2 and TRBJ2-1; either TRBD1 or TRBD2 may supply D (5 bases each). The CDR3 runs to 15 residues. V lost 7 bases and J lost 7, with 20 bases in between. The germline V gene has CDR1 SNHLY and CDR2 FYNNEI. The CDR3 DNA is TGTGCCAGCAATCGCGACCCGGGCTGGGGGAATGAGCAGTTCTTC. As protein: CASNRDPGWGNEQFF.

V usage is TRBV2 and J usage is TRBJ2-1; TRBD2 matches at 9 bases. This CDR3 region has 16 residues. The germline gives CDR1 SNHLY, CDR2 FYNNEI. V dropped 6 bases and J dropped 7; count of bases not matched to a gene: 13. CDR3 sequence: CASSWSGGGAGNEQFF. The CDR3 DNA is TGTGCCAGCAGCTGGTCCGGCGGGGGGGCGGGTAATGAGCAGTTCTTC.

The CDR3 DNA sequence: TGCGCCAGCAGCCCTCAGTATTACGCCAGGTGGGAGCAGTACTTC. This gives the protein CASSPQYYARWEQYF. The chain combines TRBV4-3 with TRBJ2-7, with D hard to call. Germline loops: CDR1 LGHNA, CDR2 YSLEER. CDR3 length: 15 residues. V lost 4 bases and J lost 7, with 20 bases in between.

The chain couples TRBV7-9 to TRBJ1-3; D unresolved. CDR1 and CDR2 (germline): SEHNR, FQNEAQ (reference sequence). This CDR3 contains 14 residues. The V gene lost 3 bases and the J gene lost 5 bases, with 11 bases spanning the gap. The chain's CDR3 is CASSFPGPRNTIYF. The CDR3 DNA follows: TGTGCCAGCAGCTTCCCCGGGCCTCGAAACACCATATATTTT.

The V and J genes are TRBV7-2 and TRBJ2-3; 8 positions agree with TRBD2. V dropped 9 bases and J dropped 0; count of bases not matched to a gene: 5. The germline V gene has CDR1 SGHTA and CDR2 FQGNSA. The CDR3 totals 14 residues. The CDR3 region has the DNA TGTGCCAGTCTCCGGGGGGGTAGCACAGATACGCAGTATTTT. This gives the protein CASLRGGSTDTQYF.

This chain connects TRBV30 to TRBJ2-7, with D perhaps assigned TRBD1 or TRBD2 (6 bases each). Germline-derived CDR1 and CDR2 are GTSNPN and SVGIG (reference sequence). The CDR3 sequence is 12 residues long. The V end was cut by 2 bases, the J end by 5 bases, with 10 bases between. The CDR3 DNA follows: TGTGCCTGGAGTATGGGGGGCGACGAGCAGTACTTC. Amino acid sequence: CAWSMGGDEQYF. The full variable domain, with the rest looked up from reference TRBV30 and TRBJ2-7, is SQTIHQWPATLVQPVGSPLSLECTVEGTSNPNLYWYRQAAGRGLQLLFYSVGIGQISSEVPQNLSASRPQDRQFILSSKKLLLSDSGFYLCAWSMGGDEQYFGPGTRLTVT.

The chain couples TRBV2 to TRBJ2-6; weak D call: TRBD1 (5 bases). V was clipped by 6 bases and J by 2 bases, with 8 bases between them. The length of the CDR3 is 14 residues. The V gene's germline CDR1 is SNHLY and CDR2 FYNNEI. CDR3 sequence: CASRQGAGANVLTF. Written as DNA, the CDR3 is TGTGCCAGCAGGCAGGGTGCTGGGGCCAACGTCCTGACTTTC.

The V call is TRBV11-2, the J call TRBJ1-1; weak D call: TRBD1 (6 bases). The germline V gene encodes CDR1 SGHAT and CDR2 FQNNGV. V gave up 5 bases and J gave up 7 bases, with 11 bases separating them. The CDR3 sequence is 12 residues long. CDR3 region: CASSPQGNEAFF. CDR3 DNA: TGTGCCAGCAGCCCCCAGGGGAATGAAGCTTTCTTT.

The DNA of the CDR3 is TGCAGCGTAGCAGGGGGGACTAGCGGCACAGATACGCAGTATTTT. It specifies CSVAGGTSGTDTQYF. The genes are TRBV29-1 and TRBJ2-3, with 10 bases matching TRBD2. This CDR3 has 15 residues. J was trimmed by 1 base and V by 6 bases; bases with no gene match: 7. Germline assignment: CDR1 SQVTM and CDR2 ANQGSEA.

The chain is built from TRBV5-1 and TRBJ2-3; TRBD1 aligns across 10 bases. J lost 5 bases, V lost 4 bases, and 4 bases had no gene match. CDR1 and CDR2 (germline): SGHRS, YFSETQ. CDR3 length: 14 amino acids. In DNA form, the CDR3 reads TGCGCCAGCAGCCCGGACAGGGGGGGAGATACGCAGTATTTT. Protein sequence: CASSPDRGGDTQYF.

The DNA of the CDR3 is TGTGCCAGCAGTTATGGGTCGGGGTGGACCCAGTACTTC. Protein product: CASSYGSGWTQYF. This chain uses TRBV6-5 with TRBJ2-5; possible D gene TRBD2, 5 bases. The CDR3 is made up of 13 amino acids. V was clipped by 3 bases and J by 7 bases, with 12 bases between them. Germline CDR1 is MNHEY and CDR2 is SVGAGI.